This note documents a single T cell receptor beta chain sequence. This entry comes from a study of radiotherapy plus CTLA-4 blockade in lung cancer. Trimming at V came to 3 bases and at J to 9 bases, leaving 7 bases not matched to a gene. Germline-derived CDR1 and CDR2 are LNHDA and SQIVND (reference sequence). This CDR3 contains 15 residues. The protocol was immunoSEQ multiplex PCR, while the TCRdb copy is restricted to in-frame clones and leaves out a portion. The sample holds 80,000 or so clones, 70% to 85% seen once. This chain links TRBV19 with TRBJ2-1, with 11 bases lining up with TRBD2. The sample in question was peripheral blood, obtained from a patient treated with radiotherapy plus ipilimumab. This TCR came from a human donor with non-small cell lung cancer who had stable disease on radiotherapy plus ipilimumab. Here the CDR3 DNA reads TGTGCCAGTAGTATCAATAGCGGGAGGGCCGGTGAGCAGTTCTTC. This sequence encodes CASSINSGRAGEQFF.